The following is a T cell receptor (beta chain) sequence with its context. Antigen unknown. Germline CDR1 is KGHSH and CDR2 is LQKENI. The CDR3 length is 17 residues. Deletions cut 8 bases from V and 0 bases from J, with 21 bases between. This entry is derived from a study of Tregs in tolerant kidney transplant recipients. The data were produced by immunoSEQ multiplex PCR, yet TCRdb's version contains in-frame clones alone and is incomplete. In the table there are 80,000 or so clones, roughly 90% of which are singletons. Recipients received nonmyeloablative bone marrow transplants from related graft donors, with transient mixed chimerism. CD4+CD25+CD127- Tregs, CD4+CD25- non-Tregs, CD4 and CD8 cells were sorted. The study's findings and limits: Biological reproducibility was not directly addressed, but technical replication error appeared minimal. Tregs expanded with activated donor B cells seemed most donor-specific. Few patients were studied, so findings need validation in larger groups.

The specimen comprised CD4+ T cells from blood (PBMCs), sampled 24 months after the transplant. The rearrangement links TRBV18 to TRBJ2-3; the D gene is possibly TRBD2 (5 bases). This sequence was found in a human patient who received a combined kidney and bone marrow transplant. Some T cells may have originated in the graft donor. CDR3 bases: TGTGCCAGCCGACGAGGGTTTATCGGGAAAAGCACAGATACGCAGTATTTT. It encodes CASRRGFIGKSTDTQYF.